A selection of T cell receptor beta chains follows, all from one sample in a study of Tregs in tolerant kidney transplant recipients. Assay: immunoSEQ multiplex PCR; the TCRdb copy retains only in-frame clones and omits some. This table holds some 100,000 clones, 92% found once. The sample was CD4+ T cells from blood. The receptors were sampled from a human donor in good health. CDR3s include the opening cysteine and the closing phenylalanine or tryptophan. Fields, in order: J gene, clone size, V gene, CDR3 protein. Clone sizes are given selectively: once, few, many, or a class where the clone is expanded.

TRBJ1-2	-	TRBV5-1	CASSFDSNYGYTF
TRBJ2-3	-	TRBV30	CAWSVGAGQPDTQYF
TRBJ1-1	-	TRBV6-5	CASSYSRGGRTEAFF
TRBJ2-7	-	TRBV29-1	CSATSGSHEQYF
TRBJ2-1	-	TRBV5-1	CASSLMTSGANEQFF
TRBJ2-7	-	TRBV11-2	CASSLGLAGYYEQYF
TRBJ1-1	-	TRBV4-1	CASSPLQGTTEAFF
TRBJ1-2	-	TRBV5-4	CASSLRRGAGGYTF
TRBJ1-2	-	TRBV5-6	CASSERVGHPRDNYGYTF
TRBJ1-5	-	TRBV29-1	CSVYEGMGQPQHF
TRBJ1-5	-	TRBV4-1	CASSPLLGQPQHF
TRBJ2-1	-	TRBV12-5	CASGLVRDRYNEQFF
TRBJ2-1	-	TRBV29-1	CSVSSWNEQFF
TRBJ2-2	-	TRBV2	CASGGGLAGATGELFF
TRBJ1-2	-	TRBV19	CASSTGGERWGYTF
TRBJ1-5	-	TRBV19	CASRTGQYSNQPQHF
TRBJ2-5	-	TRBV9	CASSVGSSGGVETQYF
TRBJ1-6	once	TRBV12-5	CASGLVTGKNNSPLHF
TRBJ2-7	-	TRBV6-1	CASSRERGVYEQYF
TRBJ2-1	-	TRBV19	CASRITRGRYNEQFF